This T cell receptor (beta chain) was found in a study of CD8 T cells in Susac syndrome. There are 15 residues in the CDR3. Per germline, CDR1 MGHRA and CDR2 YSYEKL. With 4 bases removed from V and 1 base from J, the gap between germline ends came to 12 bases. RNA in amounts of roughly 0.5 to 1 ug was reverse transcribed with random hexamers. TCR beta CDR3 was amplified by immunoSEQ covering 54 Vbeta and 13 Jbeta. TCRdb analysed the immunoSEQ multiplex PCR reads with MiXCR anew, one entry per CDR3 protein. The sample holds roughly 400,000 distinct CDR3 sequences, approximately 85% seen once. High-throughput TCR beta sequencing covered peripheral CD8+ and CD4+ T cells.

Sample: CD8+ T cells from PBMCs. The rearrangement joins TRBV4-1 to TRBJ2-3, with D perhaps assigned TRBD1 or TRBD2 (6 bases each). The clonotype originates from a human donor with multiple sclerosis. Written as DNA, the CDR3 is TGCGCCAGCAGCCTTTGGGGGGCCGGCACAGATACGCAGTATTTT. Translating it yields CASSLWGAGTDTQYF.